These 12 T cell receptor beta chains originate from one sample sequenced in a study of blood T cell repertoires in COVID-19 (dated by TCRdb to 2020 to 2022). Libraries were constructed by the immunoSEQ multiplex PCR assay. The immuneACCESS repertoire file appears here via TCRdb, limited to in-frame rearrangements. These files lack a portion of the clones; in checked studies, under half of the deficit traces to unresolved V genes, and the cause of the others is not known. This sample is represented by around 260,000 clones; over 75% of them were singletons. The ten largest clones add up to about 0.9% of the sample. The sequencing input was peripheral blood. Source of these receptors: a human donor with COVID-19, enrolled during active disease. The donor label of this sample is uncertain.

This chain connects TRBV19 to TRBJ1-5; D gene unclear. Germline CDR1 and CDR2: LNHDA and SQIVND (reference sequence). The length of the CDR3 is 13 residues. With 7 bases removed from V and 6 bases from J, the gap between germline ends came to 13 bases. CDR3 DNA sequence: TGTGCCAGTACCGGAGCTCGAAGTCAGCCCCAGCATTTT. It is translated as CASTGARSQPQHF.

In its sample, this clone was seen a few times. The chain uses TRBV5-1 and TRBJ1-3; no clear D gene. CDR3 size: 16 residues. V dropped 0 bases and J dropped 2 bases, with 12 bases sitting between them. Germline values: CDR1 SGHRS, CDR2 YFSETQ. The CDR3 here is CASSLGTGFTGNTIYF. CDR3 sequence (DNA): TGCGCCAGCAGCTTGGGCACGGGGTTTACTGGAAACACCATATATTTT.

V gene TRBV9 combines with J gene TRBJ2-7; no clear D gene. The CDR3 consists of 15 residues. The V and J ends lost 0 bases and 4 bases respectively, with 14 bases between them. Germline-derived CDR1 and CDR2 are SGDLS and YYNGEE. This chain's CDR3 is CASSVGISGPYEQYF. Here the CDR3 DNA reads TGTGCCAGCAGCGTAGGGATATCAGGCCCATACGAGCAGTACTTC.

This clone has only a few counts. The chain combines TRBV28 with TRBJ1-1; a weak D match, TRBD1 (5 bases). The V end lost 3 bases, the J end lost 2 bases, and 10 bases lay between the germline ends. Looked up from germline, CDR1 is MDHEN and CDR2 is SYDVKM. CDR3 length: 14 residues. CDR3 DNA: TGTGCCAGCAGTTTTAGCAGGGATAACACTGAAGCTTTCTTT. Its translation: CASSFSRDNTEAFF.

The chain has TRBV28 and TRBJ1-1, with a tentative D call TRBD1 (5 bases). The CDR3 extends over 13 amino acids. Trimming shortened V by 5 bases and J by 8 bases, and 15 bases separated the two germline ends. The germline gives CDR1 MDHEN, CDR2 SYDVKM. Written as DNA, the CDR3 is TGTGCCAGCAGTATAAGGGGCCAACGGGAAGCTTTCTTT. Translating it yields CASSIRGQREAFF.

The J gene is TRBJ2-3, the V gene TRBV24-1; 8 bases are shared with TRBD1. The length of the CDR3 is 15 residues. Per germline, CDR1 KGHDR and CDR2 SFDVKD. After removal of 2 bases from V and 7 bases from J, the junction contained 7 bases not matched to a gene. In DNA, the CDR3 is TGTGCCACCAGTGATTCGCGGACAGGGCGAAATACGCAGTATTTT. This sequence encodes CATSDSRTGRNTQYF.

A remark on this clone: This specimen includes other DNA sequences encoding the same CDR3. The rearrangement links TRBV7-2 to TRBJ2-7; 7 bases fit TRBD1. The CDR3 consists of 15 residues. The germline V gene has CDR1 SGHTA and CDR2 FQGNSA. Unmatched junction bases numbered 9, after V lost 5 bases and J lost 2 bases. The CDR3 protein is CASSPRTGGTYEQYF. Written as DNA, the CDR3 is TGTGCCAGCAGCCCGAGGACAGGCGGCACCTACGAGCAGTACTTC.

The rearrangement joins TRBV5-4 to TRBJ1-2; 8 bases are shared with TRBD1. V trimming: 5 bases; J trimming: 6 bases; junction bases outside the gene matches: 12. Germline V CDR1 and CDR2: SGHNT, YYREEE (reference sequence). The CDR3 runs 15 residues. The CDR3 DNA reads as TGTGCCAGCAGATCATTCGGACAGGGAGCTGATGGCTACACCTTC. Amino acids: CASRSFGQGADGYTF. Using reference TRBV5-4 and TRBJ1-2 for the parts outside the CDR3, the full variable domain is ETGVTQSPTHLIKTRGQQVTLRCSSQSGHNTVSWYQQALGQGPQFIFQYYREEENGRGNFPPRFSGLQFPNYSSELNVNALELDDSALYLCASRSFGQGADGYTFGSGTRLTVV.

In DNA form, the CDR3 reads TGCGCCAGCAGAATCTTAGGACTAGCGGTACAAGAGACCCAGTACTTC. Amino acids: CASRILGLAVQETQYF. The chain employs TRBV5-1 and TRBJ2-5; the match to TRBD2 covers 10 bases. Looked up from germline, CDR1 is SGHRS and CDR2 is YFSETQ. V shed 5 bases and J 2 bases; nucleotides not matched to a gene: 9. This CDR3 has 16 amino acids.

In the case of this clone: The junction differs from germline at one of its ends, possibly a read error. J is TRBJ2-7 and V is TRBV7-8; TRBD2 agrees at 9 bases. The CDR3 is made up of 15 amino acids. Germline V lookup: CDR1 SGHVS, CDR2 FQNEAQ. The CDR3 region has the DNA TGTGCCAGCAGGTCATTTATAGCGGGAGAGTCTACGCGGGACTTC. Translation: CASRSFIAGESTRDF. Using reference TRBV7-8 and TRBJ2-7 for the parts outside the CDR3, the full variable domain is GAGVSQSPRYKVAKRGQDVALRCDPISGHVSLFWYQQALGQGPEFLTYFQNEAQLDKSGLPSDRFFAERPEGSVSTLKIQRTQQEDSAVYLCASRSFIAGESTRDFGPGTRLTVT.

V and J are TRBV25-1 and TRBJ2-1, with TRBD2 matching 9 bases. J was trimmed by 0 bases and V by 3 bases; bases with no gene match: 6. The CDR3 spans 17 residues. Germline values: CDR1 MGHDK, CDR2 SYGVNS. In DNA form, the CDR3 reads TGTGCCAGCAGTGACCCAGGACTAGCGAGCTCCTACAATGAGCAGTTCTTC. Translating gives CASSDPGLASSYNEQFF. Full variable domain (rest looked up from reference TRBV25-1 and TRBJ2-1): EADIYQTPRYLVIGTGKKITLECSQTMGHDKMYWYQQDPGMELHLIHYSYGVNSTEKGDLSSESTVSRIRTEHFPLTLESARPSHTSQYLCASSDPGLASSYNEQFFGPGTRLTVL.

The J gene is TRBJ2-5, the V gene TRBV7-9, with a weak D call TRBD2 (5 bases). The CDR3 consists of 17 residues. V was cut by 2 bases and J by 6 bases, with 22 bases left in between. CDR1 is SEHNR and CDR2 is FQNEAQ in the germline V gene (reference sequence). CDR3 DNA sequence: TGTGCCAGCAGCTTAAACTCCCTAGCCCCTGGTAGAAAGACCCAGTACTTC. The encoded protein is CASSLNSLAPGRKTQYF.